The next 30 T cell receptor beta chains were all read from a single sample in a study of blood T cell repertoires in COVID-19. TCRdb keeps only in-frame clones here, not all; method: immunoSEQ multiplex PCR. The table shows roughly 100,000 clones, with about four fifths occurring only once. What was sequenced was peripheral blood. The receptor source for this set is a human donor in a cohort sampled during active COVID-19.

This clone was observed once. The rearrangement links TRBV6-6 to TRBJ1-5; D is uncertain. Germline lookup yields CDR1 MNHNY and CDR2 SVGAGI (reference sequence). The V gene lost 6 bases and the J gene lost 6 bases, with 12 bases spanning the gap. The CDR3 consists of 13 residues. The CDR3 sequence: CASSPPGVQPQHF. In DNA form, the CDR3 reads TGTGCCAGCAGCCCCCCCGGGGTTCAGCCCCAGCATTTT.

The CDR3, as DNA: TGTGCCAGCTCACCCTTGGACAGGTCTAACTATGGCTACACCTTC. Residues: CASSPLDRSNYGYTF. This chain links TRBV18 with TRBJ1-2, with 7 bases matching TRBD1. V dropped 3 bases and J dropped 0; count of bases not matched to a gene: 4. Per germline, CDR1 KGHSH and CDR2 LQKENI. The length of the CDR3 is 15 residues. The full variable domain, with the rest looked up from reference TRBV18 and TRBJ1-2, is NAGVMQNPRHLVRRRGQEARLRCSPMKGHSHVYWYRQLPEEGLKFMVYLQKENIIDESGMPKERFSAEFPKEGPSILRIQQVVRGDSAAYFCASSPLDRSNYGYTFGSGTRLTVV.

This chain links TRBV11-2 with TRBJ2-7; TRBD2 matches at 7 bases. The CDR3 has 16 amino acids. Trimming took 2 bases from V and 0 from J; bases not matched to a gene: 7. Looked up from germline, CDR1 is SGHAT and CDR2 is FQNNGV. The CDR3 loop is CASSLSPGGFSYEQYF. CDR3 bases: TGTGCCAGCAGCTTATCTCCGGGGGGTTTCTCCTACGAGCAGTACTTC.

V usage is TRBV14 and J usage is TRBJ1-1; D not resolved. The CDR3 covers 14 residues. Germline V gene lookup returns CDR1 SGHDN and CDR2 FVKESK. The germline V and J ends were trimmed by 1 base and 1 base, with 7 bases remaining between them. CDR3 sequence reads: CASSQVGENTEAFF. CDR3 in DNA: TGTGCCAGCAGCCAAGTTGGAGAGAACACTGAAGCTTTCTTT.

This clone has more than one count but fewer than ten. CDR3 bases: TGTGCCAGCAGCCAAACGGGGGGCAACCGCTCACCCCTCCACTTT. Translated, it gives CASSQTGGNRSPLHF. V gene TRBV3-1 (or the pseudogene TRBV3-2) combines with J gene TRBJ1-6; a weak D match, TRBD1 (6 bases). V was shortened by 2 bases and J by 10 bases, with 15 bases between the two germline ends. The CDR3 length is 15 residues. Looked up from germline, CDR1 is LGHDT and CDR2 is YNNKEL (reference sequence).

This rearrangement joins TRBV5-6 to TRBJ1-1; no clear D. This CDR3 is built from 17 residues. Germline CDR1 reads SGHDT; CDR2 reads YYEEEE. V was trimmed by 6 bases and J by 2 bases, leaving 23 bases between them. In DNA form, the CDR3 reads TGTGCCAGCAACCTCCGGCGGCCATCGGGAGGAAACACTGAAGCTTTCTTT. Protein sequence: CASNLRRPSGGNTEAFF.

This clone was detected once. The chain couples TRBV3-1 (or the pseudogene TRBV3-2) to TRBJ2-1; 8 bases line up with TRBD2. J was trimmed by 9 bases and V by 1 base; bases with no gene match: 14. The CDR3 contains 17 residues. In germline, CDR1 is LGHDT, CDR2 YNNKEL (reference sequence). The CDR3 coding sequence is TGTGCCAGCAGCCAAGGCCTGGCAGCGGGGGCCGCAGGTGAGCAGTTCTTC. This gives the protein CASSQGLAAGAAGEQFF.

The gene calls are TRBV30 and TRBJ1-2, with D perhaps matching TRBD1 (5 bases). Trimming removed 3 bases from V and 2 bases from J, with 13 bases in between. There are 14 residues in the CDR3. CDR1 GTSNPN and CDR2 SVGIG come from the germline V gene (reference sequence). The CDR3 DNA reads TGTGCCTGGAGAGTCCTCCGGGGGAACTATGGCTACACCTTC. Amino acid sequence: CAWRVLRGNYGYTF.

The chain is built from TRBV5-1 and TRBJ2-3; perhaps TRBD2 as D (6 bases). Trimming stripped 4 bases from V and 6 bases from J, with 15 bases between. CDR3 length: 14 residues. Germline CDR1 is SGHRS and CDR2 is YFSETQ. The CDR3: CASSPSTSSDTQYF. The CDR3 nucleotides read TGCGCCAGCAGCCCCTCGACTAGTTCGGATACGCAGTATTTT.

This clone was seen a few times. J is TRBJ1-1 and V is TRBV4-2, with D unclear. The CDR3 totals 13 residues. Trimming removed 0 bases at V and 5 bases at J, with 7 bases between. Germline-derived CDR1 and CDR2 are LGHNA and YNFKEQ. The CDR3, as DNA: TGTGCCAGCAGCCAAGAATCCGAGACTGAAGCTTTCTTT. Encoded protein: CASSQESETEAFF.

The DNA of the CDR3 is TGCGCCAGCAGCTTGGGAGCAGGGGGTATAGCGGAGACCCAGTACTTC. Its translation: CASSLGAGGIAETQYF. The rearrangement joins TRBV5-1 to TRBJ2-5; 7 nucleotides align to TRBD1. The CDR3 is 16 amino acids. V gave up 0 bases and J gave up 5 bases; unmatched junction bases: 10. Germline CDR1 SGHRS, CDR2 YFSETQ.

This chain joins TRBV11-2 and TRBJ2-4; 9 bases agree with TRBD1. Germline V gene lookup returns CDR1 SGHAT and CDR2 FQNNGV. The CDR3 extends over 17 amino acids. The junction had 10 bases not matched to a gene; V was cut back by 0 bases and J by 7 bases. The CDR3 sequence: CASSLEFGTGWGNIQYF. CDR3 in DNA: TGTGCCAGCAGCTTAGAATTCGGGACAGGGTGGGGCAACATTCAGTACTTC.

V and J are TRBV4-1 and TRBJ2-2, with TRBD1 identical over 11 bases. This CDR3 has 15 amino acids. CDR1 is MGHRA, CDR2 YSYEKL, per germline. Germline trimming cut 1 base from V and 7 bases from J; bases unmatched to any gene: 2. The CDR3 nucleotides read TGCGCCAGCAGCCAAGGGGACAGGGGGAACGGGGAGCTGTTTTTT. Protein product: CASSQGDRGNGELFF.

The V and J genes are TRBV6-5 and TRBJ2-5; 9 bases line up with TRBD1. Looked up from germline, CDR1 is MNHEY and CDR2 is SVGAGI. The CDR3 has 16 residues. V lost 3 bases, J lost 5 bases, and 10 bases stayed unmatched. The CDR3 DNA is TGTGCCAGCAGTTATCTTGGAACAGGGGGCACTGAGACCCAGTACTTC. It translates to CASSYLGTGGTETQYF.

V and J are TRBV5-4 and TRBJ2-5; D remains ambiguous. The CDR3 is made up of 14 amino acids. The germline V and J ends were trimmed by 0 bases and 0 bases, with 6 bases remaining between them. The germline V gene encodes CDR1 SGHNT and CDR2 YYREEE (reference sequence). DNA for the CDR3: TGTGCCAGCAGCTTGGGTTCGTACCAAGAGACCCAGTACTTC. Its protein is CASSLGSYQETQYF. The whole variable domain, remainder taken from reference TRBV5-4 and TRBJ2-5, is ETGVTQSPTHLIKTRGQQVTLRCSSQSGHNTVSWYQQALGQGPQFIFQYYREEENGRGNFPPRFSGLQFPNYSSELNVNALELDDSALYLCASSLGSYQETQYFGPGTRLLVL.

This chain connects TRBV28 to TRBJ1-2, with 8 bases fitting TRBD1. CDR1 is MDHEN, CDR2 SYDVKM, per germline. The CDR3 has 13 residues. The V and J ends lost 5 bases and 4 bases, in that order; junction bases with no gene match: 3. The CDR3 nucleotides are TGTGCCAGCAGTGGACAGGGTAGCTATGGCTACACCTTC. Residues: CASSGQGSYGYTF.

V usage is TRBV7-2 and J usage is TRBJ2-5; 7 bases agree with TRBD2. In germline, CDR1 is SGHTA, CDR2 FQGNSA. The CDR3 spans 14 residues. Trimming at V came to 7 bases and at J to 2 bases, leaving 7 bases not matched to a gene. Written as DNA, the CDR3 is TGTGCCAGCACCCTCTTGGGGGGGCAAGAGACCCAGTACTTC. This codes for CASTLLGGQETQYF.

The rearrangement links TRBV6-5 to TRBJ2-1; 7 bases match TRBD2. CDR3 length: 15 residues. V shed 7 bases and J 0 bases; nucleotides not matched to a gene: 6. The germline V gene has CDR1 MNHEY and CDR2 SVGAGI. The CDR3 is CASTRAGSSYNEQFF. CDR3 nucleotide sequence: TGTGCCAGCACTCGAGCGGGGAGCTCCTACAATGAGCAGTTCTTC.

This chain uses TRBV7-9 with TRBJ1-2; TRBD1 might be the D (6 bases). Deletions cut 1 base from V and 7 bases from J, with 13 bases between. The germline V gene has CDR1 SEHNR and CDR2 FQNEAQ (reference sequence). CDR3 length: 14 amino acids. CDR3 in amino acids: CASSLEARTAGYTF. As DNA, the CDR3 is TGTGCCAGCAGCTTAGAGGCCCGGACAGCTGGCTACACCTTC.

This clone was observed once. The chain uses TRBV30 and TRBJ2-7; TRBD2 is a possible D gene (5 bases). In germline, CDR1 is GTSNPN, CDR2 SVGIG (reference sequence). The germline V and J ends were trimmed by 6 bases and 4 bases, with 10 bases remaining between them. This CDR3 comprises 11 residues. CDR3: CACSRGYEQYF. CDR3 DNA: TGTGCCTGCTCCCGGGGTTACGAGCAGTACTTC. Variable domain in full (rest from reference TRBV30 and TRBJ2-7): SQTIHQWPATLVQPVGSPLSLECTVEGTSNPNLYWYRQAAGRGLQLLFYSVGIGQISSEVPQNLSASRPQDRQFILSSKKLLLSDSGFYLCACSRGYEQYFGPGTRLTVT.

The J gene is TRBJ1-4, the V gene TRBV5-1, with TRBD1 matching over 7 bases. The germline CDR1 and CDR2 sequences are SGHRS and YFSETQ. This CDR3 is 15 amino acids long. With 1 base clipped from V and 4 bases from J, the junction kept 4 bases outside the gene matches. The CDR3 DNA sequence: TGCGCCAGCAGCTTGAACGGACAGGTTAATGAAAAACTGTTTTTT. This translates into CASSLNGQVNEKLFF.

The chain combines TRBV2 with TRBJ2-7; 8 positions agree with TRBD1. The V gene end was trimmed by 3 bases and the J gene end by 4 bases; junction bases not matched to a gene: 5. The germline V gene encodes CDR1 SNHLY and CDR2 FYNNEI. This CDR3 comprises 14 residues. The DNA for the CDR3 is TGTGCCAGCAGTGAGCGGACAGGGAGGTACGAGCAGTACTTC. As protein: CASSERTGRYEQYF.

The genes are TRBV12-3 or TRBV12-4 and TRBJ2-1, with D possibly matching TRBD2 (5 bases). The germline V and J ends were trimmed by 4 bases and 10 bases, with 11 bases remaining between them. The CDR3 extends over 12 amino acids. CDR3 amino acids: CASSSGSLEQFF. DNA for the CDR3: TGTGCCAGCAGTTCGGGGAGTTTGGAGCAGTTCTTC.

The chain carries TRBV9 and TRBJ2-1; the match to TRBD2 covers 10 bases. This CDR3 spans 19 amino acids. Germline CDR1 reads SGDLS; CDR2 reads YYNGEE. The junction had 17 bases not matched to a gene; V was cut back by 0 bases and J by 8 bases. Here the CDR3 reads CASSVVGVGKRGGWDEQFF. The CDR3, as DNA: TGTGCCAGCAGCGTAGTGGGAGTCGGAAAGCGGGGGGGCTGGGATGAGCAGTTCTTC.

V and J are TRBV3-1 (or the pseudogene TRBV3-2) and TRBJ1-4, with 9 nucleotides matching TRBD1. V dropped 6 bases and J dropped 7; count of bases not matched to a gene: 9. This CDR3 spans 15 amino acids. The germline gives CDR1 LGHDT, CDR2 YNNKEL (reference sequence). The CDR3 region has the DNA TGTGCCAGCAGGCCCGGGACAGGGCTGGGTGAAAAACTGTTTTTT. Its protein is CASRPGTGLGEKLFF.

V gene TRBV29-1 combines with J gene TRBJ2-3; a possible D gene is TRBD1 (6 bases). This CDR3 contains 12 residues. In germline, CDR1 is SQVTM, CDR2 ANQGSEA. Trimming pared 5 bases from V and 1 base from J, leaving 7 bases between. The CDR3 loop is CSVKGGTDTQYF. As DNA, the CDR3 is TGCAGCGTTAAGGGGGGCACAGATACGCAGTATTTT.

CDR3 DNA: TGTGCCAGTAGTGTCACACAGGGCACCCTTCAGGAGACCCAGTACTTC. This gives the protein CASSVTQGTLQETQYF. V gene TRBV19 combines with J gene TRBJ2-5; D might be TRBD1 (6 bases). CDR3 length: 16 amino acids. The germline CDR1 and CDR2 sequences are LNHDA and SQIVND (reference sequence). Deletions cut 5 bases from V and 5 bases from J, with 21 bases between.

The chain combines TRBV10-3 with TRBJ2-7, with 12 bases aligning to TRBD2. Trimming at V came to 6 bases and at J to 3 bases, leaving 6 bases not matched to a gene. Germline V lookup: CDR1 ENHRY, CDR2 SYGVKD. The CDR3 is 15 residues long. CDR3 region: CAIRETSGGHYEQYF. The CDR3 coding sequence is TGTGCCATCAGGGAGACTAGCGGGGGCCACTACGAGCAGTACTTC.

This chain connects TRBV10-1 to TRBJ2-3; D gene uncertain. Trimming cost V 0 bases and J 4 bases, with 20 bases left between them. Per germline, CDR1 WNHNN and CDR2 SYGVQD (reference sequence). This CDR3 has 18 residues. CDR3 nucleotide sequence: TGCGCCAGCAGTGAGTCGGCCCGAGGAAAGAGAGATGCAGATACGCAGTATTTT. Its protein product is CASSESARGKRDADTQYF.

The rearrangement uses TRBV5-6 and TRBJ1-2, with 8 bases identical to TRBD1. The CDR3 loop spans 15 amino acids. From germline, CDR1 is SGHDT and CDR2 YYEEEE. V was pared by 4 bases and J by 4 bases, with 9 bases of the junction left unmatched. This CDR3 reads CASSLPGQDFYGYTF. The CDR3 coding sequence is TGTGCCAGCAGCCTTCCGGGACAGGATTTCTATGGCTACACCTTC.